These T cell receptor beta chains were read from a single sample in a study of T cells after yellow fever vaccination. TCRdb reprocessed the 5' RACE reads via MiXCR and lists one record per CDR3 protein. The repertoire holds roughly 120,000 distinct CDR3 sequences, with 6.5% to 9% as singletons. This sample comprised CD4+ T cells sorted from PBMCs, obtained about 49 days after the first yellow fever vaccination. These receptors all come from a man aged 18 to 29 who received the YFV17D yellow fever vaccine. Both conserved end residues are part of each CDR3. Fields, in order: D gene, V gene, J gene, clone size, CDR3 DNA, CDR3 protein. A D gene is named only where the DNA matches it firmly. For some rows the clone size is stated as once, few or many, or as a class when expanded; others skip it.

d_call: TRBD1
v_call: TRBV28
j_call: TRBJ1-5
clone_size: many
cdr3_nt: TGTGCCAGCAGTCCCAGGGGGCGAGGCAATCAGCCCCAGCATTTT
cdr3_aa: CASSPRGRGNQPQHF

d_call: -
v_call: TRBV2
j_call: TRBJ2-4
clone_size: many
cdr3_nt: TGTGCCATCGCTCTTACGGAGACAACTCAGTACTTC
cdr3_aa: CAIALTETTQYF

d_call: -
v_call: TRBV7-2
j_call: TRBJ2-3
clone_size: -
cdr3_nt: TGTGCCAGCAGCTTAGGGGGGTCGGGCTCACCCGGCGGAAAGGGGCAGTATTTT
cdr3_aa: CASSLGGSGSPGGKGQYF

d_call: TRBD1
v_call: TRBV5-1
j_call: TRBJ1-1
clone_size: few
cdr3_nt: TGCGCCAGCAGACCTGGGACAGGGAACACTGAAGCTTTCTTT
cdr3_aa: CASRPGTGNTEAFF

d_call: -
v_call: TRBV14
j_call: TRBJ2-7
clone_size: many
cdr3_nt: TGTGCCAGCAGCCAAGAGGATCTGCGGAATTACGAGCAGTACTTC
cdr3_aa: CASSQEDLRNYEQYF

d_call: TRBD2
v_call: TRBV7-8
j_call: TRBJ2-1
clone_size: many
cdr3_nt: TGTGCCAGCAGCCGAGCCGGGACTAGCTTCCTCAATGAGCAGTTCTTC
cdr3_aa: CASSRAGTSFLNEQFF

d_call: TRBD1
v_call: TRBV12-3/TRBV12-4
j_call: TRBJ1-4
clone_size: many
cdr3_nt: TGTGCCAGCAGTTTACAGGGGGCGCAACTGTTTTTT
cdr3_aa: CASSLQGAQLFF

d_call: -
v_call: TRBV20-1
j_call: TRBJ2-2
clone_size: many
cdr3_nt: TGCAGTGCTAGTCTGGCCGGGGAGCTGTTTTTT
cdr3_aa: CSASLAGELFF

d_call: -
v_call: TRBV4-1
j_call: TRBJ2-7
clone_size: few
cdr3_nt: TGCGCCAGCAGCCAAGAAATAACGGGGCTCTACGAGCAGTACTTC
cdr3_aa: CASSQEITGLYEQYF

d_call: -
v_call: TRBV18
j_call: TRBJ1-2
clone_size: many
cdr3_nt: TGTGCCAGCTCACCCGTCGGGACCTATGGCTACACCTTC
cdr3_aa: CASSPVGTYGYTF

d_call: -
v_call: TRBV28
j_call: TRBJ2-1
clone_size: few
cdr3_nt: TGTGCCAGCAGTTTATGGACGGACTACAATGAGCAGTTCTTC
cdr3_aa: CASSLWTDYNEQFF

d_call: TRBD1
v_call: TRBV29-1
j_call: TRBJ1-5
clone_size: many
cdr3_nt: TGCAGCGTGGGACAGGGGGTACGGCAGCCCCAGCATTTT
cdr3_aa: CSVGQGVRQPQHF

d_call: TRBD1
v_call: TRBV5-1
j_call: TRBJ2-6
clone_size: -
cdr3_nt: TGCGCCAGCAGCTTGGCCGGAGGGACAGGGGGCTCCGGGGCCAACGTCCTGACTTTC
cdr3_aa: CASSLAGGTGGSGANVLTF

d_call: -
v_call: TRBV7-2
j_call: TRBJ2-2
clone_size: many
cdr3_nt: TGTGCCAGCAGCAGGGGACTTGCAACCGGGGAGCTGTTTTTT
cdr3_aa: CASSRGLATGELFF

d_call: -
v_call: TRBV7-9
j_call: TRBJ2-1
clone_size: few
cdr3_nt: TGTGCCAGCAGCTTAGTTAACGAGGGGACGGGCGTTATCTTC
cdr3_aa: CASSLVNEGTGVIF

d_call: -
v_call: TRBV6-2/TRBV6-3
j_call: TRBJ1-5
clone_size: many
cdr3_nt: TGTGCCAGCAGTTATTCTATAGGGTTGCCCCAGCATTTT
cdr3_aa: CASSYSIGLPQHF

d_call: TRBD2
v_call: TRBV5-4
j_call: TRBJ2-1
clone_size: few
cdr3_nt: TGTGCCAGCAGCTTGGCAATTTACGGGGGGGCCGGGGATGAGCAGTTCTTC
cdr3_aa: CASSLAIYGGAGDEQFF

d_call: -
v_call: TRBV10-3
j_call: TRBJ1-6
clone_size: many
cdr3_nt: TGTGCCATCAGTGTCTCAGGGAAGAATTCACCCCTCCACTTT
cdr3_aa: CAISVSGKNSPLHF

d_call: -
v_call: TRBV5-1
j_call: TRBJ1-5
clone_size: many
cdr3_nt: TGCGCCAGCAGGGAGGGGAGCAATCAGCCCCAGCATTTT
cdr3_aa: CASREGSNQPQHF

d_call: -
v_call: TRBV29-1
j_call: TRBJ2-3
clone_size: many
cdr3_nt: TGCAGCGTTGAAGATCCCGTTACAGATACGCAGTATTTT
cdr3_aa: CSVEDPVTDTQYF

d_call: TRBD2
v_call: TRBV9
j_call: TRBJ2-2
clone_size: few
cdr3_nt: TGTGCCAGCAGCGCGGGACTAGCAAACACCGGGGAGCTGTTTTTT
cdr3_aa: CASSAGLANTGELFF

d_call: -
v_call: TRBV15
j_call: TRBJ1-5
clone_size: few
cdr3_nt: TGTGCCACCAGCAGAGTTTGGCAGGGTTATCAGCCCCAGCATTTT
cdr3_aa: CATSRVWQGYQPQHF

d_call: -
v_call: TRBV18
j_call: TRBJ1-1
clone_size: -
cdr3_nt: TGTGCCAGCACGTTCCAGGCGAACACTGAAGCTTTCTTT
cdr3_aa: CASTFQANTEAFF

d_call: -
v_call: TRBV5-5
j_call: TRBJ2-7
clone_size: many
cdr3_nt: TGTGCCAGCACCGCGGGGGCAGGGGGCCACGAGCAGTACTTC
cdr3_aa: CASTAGAGGHEQYF

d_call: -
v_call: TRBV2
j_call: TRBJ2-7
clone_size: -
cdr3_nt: TGTGCCAGCAGTGAAGGGGTGGTACGGAGCTACGAGCAGTACTTC
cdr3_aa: CASSEGVVRSYEQYF

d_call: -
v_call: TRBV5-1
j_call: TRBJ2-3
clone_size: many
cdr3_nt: TGCGCCAGCCGGGACGTAAACGAGGATACGCAGTATTTT
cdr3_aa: CASRDVNEDTQYF

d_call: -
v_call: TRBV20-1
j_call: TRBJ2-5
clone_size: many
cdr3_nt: TGCAGTGCTCTGGACTATCCTTCGGAGACCCAGTACTTC
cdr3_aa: CSALDYPSETQYF

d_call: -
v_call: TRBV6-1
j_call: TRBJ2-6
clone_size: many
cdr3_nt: TGTGCCAGCAGTGGTGACCTTTTAGGGGCTGGGGCCAACGTCCTGACTTTC
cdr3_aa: CASSGDLLGAGANVLTF

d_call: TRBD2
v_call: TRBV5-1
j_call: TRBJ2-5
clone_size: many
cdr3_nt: TGCGCCAGCAGCTTTTTGGCTAGCGGGGGGGACCAAGAGACCCAGTACTTC
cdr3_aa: CASSFLASGGDQETQYF

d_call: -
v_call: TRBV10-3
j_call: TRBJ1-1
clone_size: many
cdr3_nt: TGTGCCATCAGTGAGTCCGGGGGGGGGCGTATCACTGAAGCTTTCTTT
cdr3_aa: CAISESGGGRITEAFF

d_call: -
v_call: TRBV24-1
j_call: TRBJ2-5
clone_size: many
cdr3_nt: TGTGCCACCAGTGATTCATCGGGGTCCCAAGAGACCCAGTACTTC
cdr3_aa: CATSDSSGSQETQYF

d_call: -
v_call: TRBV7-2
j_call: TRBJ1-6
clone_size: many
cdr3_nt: TGTGCCAGCAGACGGCAGAAGGAGGGTTCACCCCTCCACTTT
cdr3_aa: CASRRQKEGSPLHF

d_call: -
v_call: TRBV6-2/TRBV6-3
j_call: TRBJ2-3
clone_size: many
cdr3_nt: TGTGCCAGCAGCCAATCCACAGATACGCAGTATTTT
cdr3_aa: CASSQSTDTQYF

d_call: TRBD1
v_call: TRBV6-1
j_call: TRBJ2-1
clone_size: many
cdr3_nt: TGTGCCAGCAATGGACAGGGAGGCAATGAGCAGTTCTTC
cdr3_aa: CASNGQGGNEQFF

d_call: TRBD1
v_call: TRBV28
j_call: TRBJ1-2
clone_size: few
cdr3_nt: TGTGCCAGCAGGCCAGAGGGGGCTGGCTACACCTTC
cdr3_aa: CASRPEGAGYTF

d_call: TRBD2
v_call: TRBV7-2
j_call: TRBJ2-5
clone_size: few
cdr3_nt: TGTGCCAGCAGCATCGGACTAGCGAGGCAAGAGACCCAGTACTTC
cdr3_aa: CASSIGLARQETQYF